Below, 7 T cell receptor beta chains from the same sample are listed, as sequenced in a study of T cell changes during pregnancy in multiple sclerosis. Libraries were prepared by immunoSEQ multiplex PCR; TCRdb keeps only in-frame clonotypes and omits some of them. The sample has about 120,000 clones, approximately 93% seen once. The sequencing here drew on peripheral blood, taken before pregnancy. Receptors were obtained from a female donor with multiple sclerosis, enrolled in a pregnancy study.

This clone was observed once. The genes are TRBV27 and TRBJ2-1; D uncertain. The CDR3 has 15 residues. Trimming stripped 6 bases from V and 0 bases from J, with 12 bases between. In germline, CDR1 is MNHEY, CDR2 SMNVEV (reference sequence). The CDR3 loop is CASSSFRGSYNEQFF. The CDR3 coding sequence is TGTGCCAGCAGCAGTTTTAGAGGCTCCTACAATGAGCAGTTCTTC.

The rearrangement links TRBV13 to TRBJ2-3; 14 nucleotides align to TRBD2. J was trimmed by 6 bases and V by 7 bases; bases with no gene match: 9. The CDR3 has 16 amino acids. The V gene's germline CDR1 is PRHDT and CDR2 FYEKMQ (reference sequence). The DNA for the CDR3 is TGTGCCAGCAACCAGGGACTAGCGGGAGCGTCTGATACGCAGTATTTT. Translating it yields CASNQGLAGASDTQYF.

The rearrangement links TRBV6-5 to TRBJ2-2, with 8 bases lining up with TRBD2. CDR3 length: 14 amino acids. In germline, CDR1 is MNHEY, CDR2 SVGAGI. V was clipped by 5 bases and J by 4 bases; unmatched bases: 3. The CDR3 region has the DNA TGTGCCAGCAGTGGGCTAGCGGGCACCGGGGAGCTGTTTTTT. It yields the protein CASSGLAGTGELFF.

The chain employs TRBV5-6 and TRBJ2-5; the match to TRBD1 covers 9 bases. CDR3 length: 15 residues. Per germline, CDR1 SGHDT and CDR2 YYEEEE. V dropped 0 bases and J dropped 5; count of bases not matched to a gene: 5. The CDR3 protein is CASSLAGQGMETQYF. The DNA of the CDR3 is TGTGCCAGCAGCTTGGCGGGACAGGGAATGGAGACCCAGTACTTC.

This rearrangement joins TRBV5-4 to TRBJ2-7, with a tentative D call TRBD1 (7 bases). The CDR3 extends over 17 amino acids. Germline-derived CDR1 and CDR2 are SGHNT and YYREEE (reference sequence). V was shortened by 5 bases and J by 3 bases, with 24 bases between the two germline ends. For the CDR3, the DNA is TGTGCCAGCAGGCGCTCAGGGGGGACCCTTCCAAACTACGAGCAGTACTTC. It translates to CASRRSGGTLPNYEQYF. Filled out from reference TRBV5-4 and TRBJ2-7, the complete variable domain reads ETGVTQSPTHLIKTRGQQVTLRCSSQSGHNTVSWYQQALGQGPQFIFQYYREEENGRGNFPPRFSGLQFPNYSSELNVNALELDDSALYLCASRRSGGTLPNYEQYFGPGTRLTVT.

Only a few counts were recorded for this clone. The CDR3 region has the DNA TGTGCCAGCATCAGGGGGAGTGAGCAGTTCTTC. This encodes CASIRGSEQFF. The gene calls are TRBV27 and TRBJ2-1, with 7 positions matching TRBD1. The CDR3 runs 11 residues. Germline lookup yields CDR1 MNHEY and CDR2 SMNVEV (reference sequence). V was clipped by 7 bases and J by 9 bases; unmatched bases: 3.

The chain links TRBV6-1 to TRBJ2-7; 11 positions match TRBD2. This CDR3 comprises 14 residues. V was clipped by 3 bases and J by 4 bases; unmatched bases: 2. CDR1 and CDR2 from the germline V gene are MNHNS and SASEGT. CDR3 bases: TGTGCCAGCAGTGAGGGACTAGCGGTTTACGAGCAGTACTTC. Translating gives CASSEGLAVYEQYF.